This entry lists 31 T cell receptor beta chains sequenced from one sample in a study of technical replicates of blood from a handful of donors. Clones were read by immunoSEQ multiplex PCR, and TCRdb kept only the in-frame ones, dropping some. The table includes some 77,000 clones, around 90% detected once. Sequences were obtained from T cells isolated from PBMCs. These receptors all stem from a human donor in good health.

The rearrangement joins TRBV9 to TRBJ2-1; 9 nucleotides agree with TRBD2. The CDR3 totals 16 residues. Unmatched junction bases numbered 6, after V lost 3 bases and J lost 2 bases. The germline gives CDR1 SGDLS, CDR2 YYNGEE. The CDR3 here is CASSEREATTYNEQFF. The CDR3 bases are TGTGCCAGCAGCGAGCGGGAGGCGACGACCTACAATGAGCAGTTCTTC.

V is TRBV29-1 and J is TRBJ2-1, with TRBD2 identical over 12 bases. The CDR3 is made up of 16 amino acids. Trimming took 0 bases from V and 9 from J; bases not matched to a gene: 9. Germline V gives CDR1 SQVTM, CDR2 ANQGSEA. CDR3 in amino acids: CSVEDRLAGGPSEQFF. CDR3 DNA sequence: TGCAGCGTTGAAGATCGCCTAGCGGGAGGGCCCTCTGAGCAGTTCTTC.

The rearrangement links TRBV19 to TRBJ2-5; 9 nucleotides line up with TRBD2. Germline CDR1 is LNHDA and CDR2 is SQIVND (reference sequence). The V segment lost 7 bases and the J segment 2 bases; nucleotides outside the gene matches: 14. CDR3 length: 17 residues. CDR3 amino acids: CASTLSWGGRAQETQYF. CDR3 sequence (DNA): TGTGCCAGTACCTTGTCGTGGGGCGGGAGGGCGCAAGAGACCCAGTACTTC.

A single count supports this clone. The J gene is TRBJ2-7, the V gene TRBV6-5; maybe TRBD2 (5 bases). The CDR3 runs 14 residues. Per the germline V gene, CDR1 is MNHEY and CDR2 is SVGAGI. V gave up 7 bases and J gave up 0 bases, with 13 bases separating them. As DNA, the CDR3 is TGTGCCAGCAATGAAGGTCGGGGCTCCTACGAGCAGTACTTC. Its protein product is CASNEGRGSYEQYF.

V and J are TRBV10-1 and TRBJ1-1; D is possibly TRBD1 (5 bases). Trimming took 1 base from V and 6 from J, leaving 15 bases between them. This CDR3 region has 15 residues. Per germline, CDR1 WNHNN and CDR2 SYGVQD (reference sequence). The CDR3 sequence is CASSEYLKGRPEAFF. The CDR3 bases are TGCGCCAGCAGTGAGTATTTGAAGGGGCGACCTGAAGCTTTCTTT.

The rearrangement joins TRBV19 to TRBJ2-7, with 9 bases aligning to TRBD2. Trimming cost V 4 bases and J 1 base; bases outside gene matches: 2. Germline-derived CDR1 and CDR2 are LNHDA and SQIVND (reference sequence). This CDR3 is 14 amino acids long. In nucleotides, the CDR3 is TGTGCCAGTAGTAGCCTAGCGGGGTCCTACGAGCAGTACTTC. Residues: CASSSLAGSYEQYF.

This clone was seen a single time. V and J are TRBV7-8 and TRBJ1-5, with 9 bases that match TRBD1. Per germline, CDR1 SGHVS and CDR2 FQNEAQ. V was clipped by 4 bases and J by 5 bases; unmatched bases: 3. This CDR3 has 14 residues. The CDR3 DNA reads TGTGCCAGCAGCTCGGGACAGGGATATCAGCCCCAGCATTTT. This gives the protein CASSSGQGYQPQHF.

J is TRBJ1-1 and V is TRBV2; no reliable D call. The CDR3 is made up of 13 amino acids. Germline V lookup: CDR1 SNHLY, CDR2 FYNNEI. With 6 bases removed from V and 0 bases from J, the gap between germline ends came to 8 bases. CDR3 amino acids: CASSGMLNTEAFF. The CDR3, as DNA: TGTGCCAGCAGCGGGATGTTGAACACTGAAGCTTTCTTT.

V usage is TRBV7-2 and J usage is TRBJ2-1, with TRBD2 as a possible D gene (7 bases). The CDR3 contains 15 residues. The V end was cut by 5 bases, the J end by 6 bases, with 17 bases between. Germline CDR1 reads SGHTA; CDR2 reads FQGNSA. The CDR3 nucleotides read TGTGCCAGCAGCCCCCCCGGGGGGCGCATCAATGAGCAGTTCTTC. Its translation is CASSPPGGRINEQFF.

In this sample, this clone turned up a few times. This chain connects TRBV7-3 to TRBJ2-1; 10 bases are shared with TRBD2. Germline trimming cut 6 bases from V and 6 bases from J; bases unmatched to any gene: 5. CDR3 length: 14 amino acids. In germline, CDR1 is SGHTA, CDR2 FQGTGA. CDR3 sequence: CASSRLAGANEQFF. CDR3 bases: TGTGCCAGCAGTCGTCTAGCGGGAGCCAATGAGCAGTTCTTC.

The V call is TRBV7-3, the J call TRBJ2-3; TRBD2 agrees at 8 bases. Germline trimming cut 5 bases from V and 2 bases from J; bases unmatched to any gene: 6. The CDR3 runs to 15 residues. Germline V gene sequence: CDR1 SGHTA, CDR2 FQGTGA. CDR3 protein: CASSPTAGVTDTQYF. Here the CDR3 DNA reads TGTGCCAGCAGCCCGACAGCGGGAGTCACAGATACGCAGTATTTT.

The genes are TRBV29-1 and TRBJ2-2; a weak D match, TRBD1 (5 bases). The CDR3 spans 13 residues. Trimming took 7 bases from V and 5 from J, leaving 14 bases between them. Germline CDR1 reads SQVTM; CDR2 reads ANQGSEA. DNA for the CDR3: TGCAGCGCTTATTCAGGGATTACCGGGGAGCTGTTTTTT. Its protein product is CSAYSGITGELFF.

V is TRBV2 and J is TRBJ2-4, with D unresolved. Per the germline V gene, CDR1 is SNHLY and CDR2 is FYNNEI. The V gene lost 10 bases and the J gene lost 8 bases, with 18 bases spanning the gap. This CDR3 contains 13 residues. The CDR3 DNA is TGTGCCACCGCGTGGGCCCTTCAGGACATTCAGTACTTC. Translation: CATAWALQDIQYF.

The CDR3: CASSSGLNNEQFF. The DNA of the CDR3 is TGTGCCAGCAGCTCGGGACTAAACAATGAGCAGTTCTTC. The V call is TRBV7-3, the J call TRBJ2-1, with 7 bases lining up with TRBD2. Germline CDR1 SGHTA, CDR2 FQGTGA. CDR3 size: 13 residues. Trimming cost V 4 bases and J 5 bases; bases outside gene matches: 2.

CDR3 region: CATSGQGYGYTF. The CDR3 region has the DNA TGTGCCACGTCGGGACAGGGGTATGGCTACACCTTC. The chain carries TRBV25-1 and TRBJ1-2; 10 nucleotides match TRBD1. CDR3 length: 12 residues. Germline-derived CDR1 and CDR2 are MGHDK and SYGVNS. V was clipped by 10 bases and J by 5 bases; unmatched bases: 4.

The V gene is TRBV28, the J gene TRBJ2-7; D is perhaps TRBD2 (5 bases). Germline V gene sequence: CDR1 MDHEN, CDR2 SYDVKM. Trimming shortened V by 1 base and J by 0 bases, and 13 bases separated the two germline ends. CDR3 size: 16 residues. CDR3 nucleotides: TGTGCCAGCAGTTTATTGCCTAGCATATACTCCTACGAGCAGTACTTC. Its protein product is CASSLLPSIYSYEQYF.

The chain joins TRBV9 to TRBJ2-1; 8 bases line up with TRBD2. J was trimmed by 6 bases and V by 0 bases; bases with no gene match: 5. CDR1 is SGDLS and CDR2 is YYNGEE in the germline V gene. This CDR3 comprises 15 residues. The CDR3 reads CASSVGGLAFNEQFF. The CDR3 DNA reads TGTGCCAGCAGCGTAGGAGGACTAGCTTTCAATGAGCAGTTCTTC.

This chain links TRBV23-1 with TRBJ2-1, with D perhaps TRBD1 (6 bases). TRBV23-1 is classed as an ORF, of uncertain function. The CDR3 spans 14 residues. V was cut by 0 bases and J by 4 bases, with 7 bases left in between. The DNA for the CDR3 is TGCGCCAGCAGTCAATCGGACAGATACAATGAGCAGTTCTTC. It encodes CASSQSDRYNEQFF.

The rearrangement links TRBV27 to TRBJ2-7; unclear D gene. Germline loops: CDR1 MNHEY, CDR2 SMNVEV (reference sequence). Trimming shortened V by 2 bases and J by 6 bases, and 11 bases separated the two germline ends. The CDR3 has 13 residues. CDR3: CASSLAEGSEQYF. In nucleotides, the CDR3 is TGTGCCAGCAGTTTAGCGGAAGGCTCCGAGCAGTACTTC.

This chain uses TRBV19 with TRBJ1-5; D call uncertain. The CDR3 consists of 12 residues. Trimming stripped 6 bases from V and 1 base from J, with 4 bases between. Germline values: CDR1 LNHDA, CDR2 SQIVND (reference sequence). The DNA for the CDR3 is TGTGCCAGTAGCAGGAGCAATCAGCCCCAGCATTTT. Its protein product is CASSRSNQPQHF.

This CDR3 is CASSIPGQRGEQYF. The CDR3 DNA follows: TGTGCCAGTAGTATACCGGGACAAAGGGGCGAGCAGTACTTC. V gene TRBV19 combines with J gene TRBJ2-7, with D tentatively TRBD1 (6 bases). CDR1 and CDR2 (germline): LNHDA, SQIVND (reference sequence). Trimming left V 2 bases short and J 6 bases short, with 14 bases between. The CDR3 runs 14 residues.

The rearrangement links TRBV7-9 to TRBJ1-1; D gene ambiguous. This CDR3 region has 12 residues. The ends were cut back, 2 bases at V and 8 bases at J, with 9 bases in the middle. The V gene's germline CDR1 is SEHNR and CDR2 FQNEAQ (reference sequence). CDR3 protein: CASSLSITEAFF. CDR3 DNA: TGTGCCAGCAGCTTAAGTATCACAGAAGCTTTCTTT.

The chain carries TRBV10-3 and TRBJ2-3; 10 bases agree with TRBD2. The CDR3 contains 16 residues. Germline CDR1 is ENHRY and CDR2 is SYGVKD. With 10 bases clipped from V and 5 bases from J, the junction kept 15 bases outside the gene matches. CDR3 residues: CATIGGSGRGGDTQYF. The DNA for the CDR3 is TGTGCCACCATTGGAGGGAGCGGGAGGGGGGGAGATACGCAGTATTTT.

The V call is TRBV2, the J call TRBJ1-1; possibly TRBD1 for D (6 bases). V lost 5 bases to trimming and J lost 6 bases, with 16 bases between them. CDR1 and CDR2 from the germline V gene are SNHLY and FYNNEI. The length of the CDR3 is 14 residues. CDR3 coding DNA: TGTGCCAGCAGTCCATACAGGGATAATTCTGAAGCTTTCTTT. It specifies CASSPYRDNSEAFF.

The chain links TRBV6-5 to TRBJ2-2; 9 bases agree with TRBD2. This CDR3 contains 15 residues. Germline values: CDR1 MNHEY, CDR2 SVGAGI. Trimming removed 6 bases from V and 5 bases from J; junction bases left unmatched: 7. In nucleotides, the CDR3 is TGTGCCAGCAGCAGCGGGAGGACGAGGACCGGGGAGCTGTTTTTT. Translation: CASSSGRTRTGELFF.

V and J are TRBV9 and TRBJ2-7; D is ambiguous. V was cut by 0 bases and J by 2 bases, with 9 bases left in between. This CDR3 has 14 residues. Per germline, CDR1 SGDLS and CDR2 YYNGEE. CDR3 DNA: TGTGCCAGCAGCGTAGCCAGGATCCCCTACGAGCAGTACTTC. Encoded protein: CASSVARIPYEQYF.

The V call is TRBV5-1, the J call TRBJ2-7; 12 nucleotides agree with TRBD2. Germline V gene sequence: CDR1 SGHRS, CDR2 YFSETQ. The CDR3 covers 17 residues. The V segment lost 4 bases and the J segment 7 bases; nucleotides outside the gene matches: 15. CDR3 region: CASSMTGTSGPLGEQYF. The CDR3 DNA sequence: TGCGCCAGCAGCATGACCGGGACTAGCGGGCCTTTGGGAGAGCAGTACTTC.

The gene calls are TRBV7-2 and TRBJ2-5, with no clear D. Per the germline V gene, CDR1 is SGHTA and CDR2 is FQGNSA. V was trimmed by 3 bases and J by 5 bases, leaving 4 bases between them. This CDR3 is 11 amino acids long. The CDR3 is CASSFAETQYF. The CDR3 nucleotides read TGTGCCAGCAGCTTCGCGGAGACCCAGTACTTC.

The chain uses TRBV30 and TRBJ1-5; D perhaps matches TRBD1 (5 bases). The CDR3 totals 13 residues. Germline V CDR1 and CDR2: GTSNPN, SVGIG (reference sequence). The V end lost 1 base, the J end lost 6 bases, and 10 bases lay between the germline ends. CDR3 in amino acids: CAWSGGEAQPQHF. The CDR3 bases are TGTGCCTGGAGTGGGGGGGAGGCTCAGCCCCAGCATTTT.

The chain links TRBV11-2 to TRBJ1-2; TRBD1 might be the D (5 bases). Trimming left V 0 bases short and J 2 bases short, with 10 bases between. In germline, CDR1 is SGHAT, CDR2 FQNNGV. The CDR3 is made up of 15 amino acids. The CDR3 region has the DNA TGTGCCAGCAGCTTAGATGCGGGGGGGAACTATGGCTACACCTTC. Its translation is CASSLDAGGNYGYTF.

In DNA form, the CDR3 reads TGTGCCAGCAGCTCCGGGACAGGCACAGATACGCAGTATTTT. Amino acids: CASSSGTGTDTQYF. The chain uses TRBV5-5 and TRBJ2-3; 7 bases match TRBD1. CDR1 SGHKS and CDR2 YYEKEE come from the germline V gene (reference sequence). Trimming at V came to 3 bases and at J to 1 base, leaving 2 bases not matched to a gene. CDR3 length equals 14 residues.